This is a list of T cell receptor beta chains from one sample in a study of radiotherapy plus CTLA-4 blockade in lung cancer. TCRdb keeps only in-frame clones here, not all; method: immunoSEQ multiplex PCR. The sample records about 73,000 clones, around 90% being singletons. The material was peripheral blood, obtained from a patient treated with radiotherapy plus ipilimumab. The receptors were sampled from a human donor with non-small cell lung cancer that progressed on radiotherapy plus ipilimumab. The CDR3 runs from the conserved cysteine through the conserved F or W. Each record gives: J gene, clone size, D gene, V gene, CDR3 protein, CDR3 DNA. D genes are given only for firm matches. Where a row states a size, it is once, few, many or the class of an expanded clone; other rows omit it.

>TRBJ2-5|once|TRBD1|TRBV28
CASSPRDRGLQETQYF
TGTGCCAGCAGTCCCCGGGACAGGGGGCTTCAAGAGACCCAGTACTTC
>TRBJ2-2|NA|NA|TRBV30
CAWSGLAAGELFF
TGTGCCTGGAGTGGTCTAGCTGCCGGGGAGCTGTTTTTT
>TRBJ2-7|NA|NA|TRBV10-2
CASTPGGHYEQYF
TGCGCCAGCACCCCTGGGGGACACTACGAGCAGTACTTC
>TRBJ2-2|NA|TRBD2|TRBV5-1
CASTAVEGLAGGRHTGELFF
TGCGCCAGCACGGCGGTAGAAGGGCTCGCGGGAGGGCGTCATACCGGGGAGCTGTTTTTT
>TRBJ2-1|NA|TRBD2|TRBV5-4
CASSLAGNEQFF
TGTGCCAGCAGCTTAGCGGGGAATGAGCAGTTCTTC
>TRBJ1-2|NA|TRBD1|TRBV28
CASSLLGQDDDTF
TGTGCCAGCAGTCTGCTAGGACAGGACGACGACACCTTC
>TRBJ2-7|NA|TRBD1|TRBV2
CASINRDSLIGQYF
TGTGCCAGCATTAACCGGGACAGTCTGATAGGGCAGTACTTC
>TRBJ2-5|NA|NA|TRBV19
CASSAGAVYQETQYF
TGTGCCAGTAGCGCGGGGGCCGTGTACCAAGAGACCCAGTACTTC
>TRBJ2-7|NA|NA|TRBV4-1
CASSQNSYEQYF
TGCGCCAGCAGCCAGAACAGCTACGAGCAGTACTTC
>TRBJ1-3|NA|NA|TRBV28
CASSHTRLDNTIYF
TGTGCCAGCAGTCATACACGGCTGGATAACACCATATATTTT
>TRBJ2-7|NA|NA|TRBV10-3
CAIGRDNYEQYF
TGTGCCATCGGTCGGGACAACTACGAGCAGTACTTC
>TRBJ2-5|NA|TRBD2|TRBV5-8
CASSRGNAGGGETQYF
TGTGCCAGCAGCCGGGGAAACGCGGGAGGCGGTGAGACCCAGTACTTC
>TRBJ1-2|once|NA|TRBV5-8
CASSLNLYGYTF
TGTGCCAGCAGCCTTAACCTTTATGGCTACACCTTC
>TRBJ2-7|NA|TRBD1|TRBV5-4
CASSLKQGAPYEQYF
TGTGCCAGCAGCTTGAAACAGGGGGCACCCTACGAGCAGTACTTC
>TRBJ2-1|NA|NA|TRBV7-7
CASSPLGTRQFF
TGTGCTAGCAGCCCCCTCGGTACAAGGCAGTTCTTC
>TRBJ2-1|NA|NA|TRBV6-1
CASSDIDYNEQFF
TGTGCCAGCAGTGACATCGACTACAATGAGCAGTTCTTC
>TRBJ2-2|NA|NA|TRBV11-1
CASSPGPTGELFF
TGTGCCAGCAGCCCGGGACCGACCGGGGAGCTGTTTTTT
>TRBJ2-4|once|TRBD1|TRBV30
CAWSRFSGQKENIQYF
TGTGCCTGGAGTCGGTTTTCGGGACAGAAAGAAAACATTCAGTACTTC
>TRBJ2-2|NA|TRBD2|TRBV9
CASSVESGRGTGELFF
TGTGCCAGCAGCGTAGAAAGCGGGAGGGGCACCGGGGAGCTGTTTTTT
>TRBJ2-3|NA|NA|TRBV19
CASSWSGSRTDTQYF
TGTGCCAGTAGTTGGAGCGGGTCCCGCACAGATACGCAGTATTTT
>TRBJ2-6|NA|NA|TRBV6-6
CASNPIPGANVLTF
TGTGCCAGCAACCCGATCCCCGGGGCCAACGTCCTGACTTTC
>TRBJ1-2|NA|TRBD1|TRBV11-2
CASSSGQPYGYTF
TGTGCCAGCAGCTCGGGACAGCCGTATGGCTACACCTTC
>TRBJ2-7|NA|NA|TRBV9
CASSPGSYEQYF
TGTGCCAGCAGCCCTGGGTCCTACGAGCAGTACTTC
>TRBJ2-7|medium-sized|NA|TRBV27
CASSLSLGSGAVEQYF
TGTGCCAGCAGTTTATCGTTGGGGTCAGGGGCGGTCGAGCAGTACTTC
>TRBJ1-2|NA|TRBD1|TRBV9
CASSDDRGSYGYTF
TGTGCCAGCAGTGATGACAGGGGAAGCTATGGCTACACCTTC
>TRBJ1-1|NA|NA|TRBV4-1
CASSQVAGARTEAFF
TGCGCCAGCAGCCAAGTCGCAGGGGCGCGTACTGAAGCTTTCTTT
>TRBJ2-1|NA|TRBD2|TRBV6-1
CASRLAGVDEQFF
TGTGCCAGCAGGCTAGCGGGAGTTGATGAGCAGTTCTTC
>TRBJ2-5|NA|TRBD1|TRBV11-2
CASSLQGARETQYF
TGTGCCAGCAGCTTACAGGGGGCACGGGAGACCCAGTACTTC
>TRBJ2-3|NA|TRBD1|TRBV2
CASNPGQGGRPYTDTQYF
TGTGCCAGCAACCCCGGACAGGGGGGACGTCCCTACACAGATACGCAGTATTTT
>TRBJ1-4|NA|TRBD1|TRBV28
CASSWDRGGKLFF
TGTGCCAGCAGTTGGGACAGGGGTGGAAAACTGTTTTTT
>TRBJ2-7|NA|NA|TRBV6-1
CASKTKQGPAYEQYF
TGTGCCAGCAAAACCAAGCAGGGGCCAGCCTACGAGCAGTACTTC
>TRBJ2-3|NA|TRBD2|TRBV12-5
CASGLGTSGITDTQYF
TGTGCTAGTGGTTTGGGGACTAGCGGGATCACAGATACGCAGTATTTT
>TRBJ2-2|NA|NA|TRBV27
CASSFYSTSTGELFF
TGTGCCAGCAGTTTTTATAGTACCTCCACCGGGGAGCTGTTTTTT
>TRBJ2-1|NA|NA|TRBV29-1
CSVRKGGSYNEQFF
TGCAGCGTCCGAAAGGGAGGCTCCTACAATGAGCAGTTCTTC
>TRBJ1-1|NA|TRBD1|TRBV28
CASSPFPRQGGFF
TGTGCCAGCAGTCCCTTTCCTAGACAGGGGGGTTTCTTT
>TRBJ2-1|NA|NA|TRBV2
CASSVEGVNEQFF
TGTGCCAGCAGTGTTGAGGGCGTGAATGAGCAGTTCTTC
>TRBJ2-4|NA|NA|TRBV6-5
CASRTTGSKNIQYF
TGTGCCAGCAGGACAACAGGGTCCAAAAACATTCAGTACTTC
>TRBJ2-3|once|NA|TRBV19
CASSIGVTGPDTQYF
TGTGCCAGTAGTATAGGGGTCACAGGGCCAGATACGCAGTATTTT
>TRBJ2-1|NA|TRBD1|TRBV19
CASSKTGSNEQFF
TGTGCCAGTAGTAAGACAGGGTCCAATGAGCAGTTCTTC
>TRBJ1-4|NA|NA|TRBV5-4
CASSLDLANEKLFF
TGTGCCAGCAGCTTGGACCTAGCTAATGAAAAACTGTTTTTT
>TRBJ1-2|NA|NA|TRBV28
CASSLLKGSGGYTF
TGTGCCAGCAGTTTACTAAAGGGTTCCGGGGGCTACACCTTC
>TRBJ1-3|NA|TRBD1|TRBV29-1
CSVEKWTGLSGNTIYF
TGCAGCGTTGAAAAGTGGACAGGGCTCTCTGGAAACACCATATATTTT